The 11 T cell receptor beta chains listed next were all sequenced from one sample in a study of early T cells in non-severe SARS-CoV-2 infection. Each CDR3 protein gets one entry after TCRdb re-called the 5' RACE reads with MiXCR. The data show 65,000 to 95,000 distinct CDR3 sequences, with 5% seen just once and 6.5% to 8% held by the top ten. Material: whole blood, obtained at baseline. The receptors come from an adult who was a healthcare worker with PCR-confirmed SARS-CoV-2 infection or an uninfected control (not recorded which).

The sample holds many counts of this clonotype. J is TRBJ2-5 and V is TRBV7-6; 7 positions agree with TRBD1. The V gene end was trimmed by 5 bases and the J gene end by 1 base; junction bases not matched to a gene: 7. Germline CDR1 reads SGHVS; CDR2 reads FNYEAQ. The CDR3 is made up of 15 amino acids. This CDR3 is CASSTATGSQETQYF. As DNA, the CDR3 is TGTGCCAGCAGCACCGCGACAGGGAGCCAAGAGACCCAGTACTTC.

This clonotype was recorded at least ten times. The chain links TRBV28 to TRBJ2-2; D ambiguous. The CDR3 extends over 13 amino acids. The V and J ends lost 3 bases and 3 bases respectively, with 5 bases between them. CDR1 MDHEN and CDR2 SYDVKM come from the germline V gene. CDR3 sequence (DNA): TGTGCCAGCAGTTTCAGATACACCGGGGAGCTGTTTTTT. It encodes CASSFRYTGELFF.

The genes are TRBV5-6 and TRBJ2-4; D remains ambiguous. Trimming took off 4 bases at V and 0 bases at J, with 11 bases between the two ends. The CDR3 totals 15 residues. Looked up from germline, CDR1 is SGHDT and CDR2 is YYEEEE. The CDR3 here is CASSASVLAKNIQYF. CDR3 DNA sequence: TGTGCCAGCAGCGCCAGTGTCCTAGCCAAAAACATTCAGTACTTC.

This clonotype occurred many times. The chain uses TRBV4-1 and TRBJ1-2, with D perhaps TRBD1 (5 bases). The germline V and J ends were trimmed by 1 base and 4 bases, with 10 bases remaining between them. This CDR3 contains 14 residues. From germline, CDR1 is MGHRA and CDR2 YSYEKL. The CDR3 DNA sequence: TGCGCCAGCAGCCAAGTCCCCACAGGCTATGGCTACACCTTC. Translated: CASSQVPTGYGYTF.

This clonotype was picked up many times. CDR3 residues: CASSSTSGRRDEQYF. DNA of the CDR3: TGTGCCAGCAGCTCCACTAGCGGGAGAAGGGACGAGCAGTACTTC. This chain links TRBV5-4 with TRBJ2-7; TRBD2 matches 11 bases. The CDR3 has 15 residues. J was trimmed by 5 bases and V by 3 bases; bases with no gene match: 7. Germline CDR1 is SGHNT and CDR2 is YYREEE (reference sequence).

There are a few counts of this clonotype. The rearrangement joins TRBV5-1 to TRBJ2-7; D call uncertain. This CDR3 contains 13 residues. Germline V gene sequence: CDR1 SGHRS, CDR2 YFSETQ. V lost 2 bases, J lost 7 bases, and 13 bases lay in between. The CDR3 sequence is CASSFSTDTEQYF. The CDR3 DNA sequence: TGCGCCAGCAGCTTTTCGACTGATACAGAGCAGTACTTC.

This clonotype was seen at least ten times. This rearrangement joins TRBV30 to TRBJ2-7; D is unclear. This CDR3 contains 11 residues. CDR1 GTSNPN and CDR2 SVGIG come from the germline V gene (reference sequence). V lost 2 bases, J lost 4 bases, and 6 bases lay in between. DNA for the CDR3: TGTGCCTGGAGTCCCCAGTACGAGCAGTACTTC. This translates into CAWSPQYEQYF.

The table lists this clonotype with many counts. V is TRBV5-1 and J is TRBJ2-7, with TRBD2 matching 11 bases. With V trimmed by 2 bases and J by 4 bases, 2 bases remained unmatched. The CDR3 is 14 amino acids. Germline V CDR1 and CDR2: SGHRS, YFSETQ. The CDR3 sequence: CASSFTSGSYEQYF. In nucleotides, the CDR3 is TGCGCCAGCAGCTTCACTAGCGGGAGTTACGAGCAGTACTTC.

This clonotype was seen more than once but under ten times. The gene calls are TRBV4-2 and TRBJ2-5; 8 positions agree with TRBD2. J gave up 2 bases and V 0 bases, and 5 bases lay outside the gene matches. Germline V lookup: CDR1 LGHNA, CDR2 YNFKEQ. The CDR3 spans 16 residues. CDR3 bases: TGTGCCAGCAGCCAAGAAGGAACTAGCGGTCAAGAGACCCAGTACTTC. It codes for CASSQEGTSGQETQYF.

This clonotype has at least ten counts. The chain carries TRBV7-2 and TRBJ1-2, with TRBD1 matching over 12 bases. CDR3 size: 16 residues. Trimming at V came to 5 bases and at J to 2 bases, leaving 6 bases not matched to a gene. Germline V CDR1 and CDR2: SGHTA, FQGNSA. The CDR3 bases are TGTGCCAGCAGCCACCGGGACAGGGGGCGGAACTATGGCTACACCTTC. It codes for CASSHRDRGRNYGYTF. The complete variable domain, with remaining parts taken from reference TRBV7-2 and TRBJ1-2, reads GAGVSQSPSNKVTEKGKDVELRCDPISGHTALYWYRQSLGQGLEFLIYFQGNSAPDKSGLPSDRFSAERTGGSVSTLTIQRTQQEDSAVYLCASSHRDRGRNYGYTFGSGTRLTVV.

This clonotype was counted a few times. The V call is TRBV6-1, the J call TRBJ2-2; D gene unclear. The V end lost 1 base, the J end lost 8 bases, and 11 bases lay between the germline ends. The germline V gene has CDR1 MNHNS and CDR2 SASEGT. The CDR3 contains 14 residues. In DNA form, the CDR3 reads TGTGCCAGCAGTGAAGTGGGCCTGGGGGGGGAGCTGTTTTTT. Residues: CASSEVGLGGELFF.